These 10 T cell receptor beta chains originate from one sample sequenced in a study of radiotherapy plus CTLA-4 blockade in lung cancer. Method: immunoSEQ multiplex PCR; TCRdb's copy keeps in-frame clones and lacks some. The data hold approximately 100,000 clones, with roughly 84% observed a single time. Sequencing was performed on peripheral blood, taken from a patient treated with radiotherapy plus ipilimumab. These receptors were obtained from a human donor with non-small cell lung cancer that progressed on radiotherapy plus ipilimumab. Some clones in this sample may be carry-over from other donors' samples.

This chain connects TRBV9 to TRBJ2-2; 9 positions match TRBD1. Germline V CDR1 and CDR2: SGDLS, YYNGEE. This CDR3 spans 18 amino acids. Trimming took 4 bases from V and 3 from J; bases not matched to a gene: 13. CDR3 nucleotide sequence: TGTGCCAGCAGCATACATGGGGGACAGGGAGAAGACACCGGGGAGCTGTTTTTT. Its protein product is CASSIHGGQGEDTGELFF.

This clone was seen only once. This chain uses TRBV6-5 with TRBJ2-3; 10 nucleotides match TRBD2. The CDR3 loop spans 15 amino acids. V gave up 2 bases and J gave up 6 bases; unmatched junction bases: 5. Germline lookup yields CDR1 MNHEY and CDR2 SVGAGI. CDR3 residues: CASSYSGGVSDTQYF. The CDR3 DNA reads TGTGCCAGCAGTTACAGCGGGGGGGTGTCCGATACGCAGTATTTT.

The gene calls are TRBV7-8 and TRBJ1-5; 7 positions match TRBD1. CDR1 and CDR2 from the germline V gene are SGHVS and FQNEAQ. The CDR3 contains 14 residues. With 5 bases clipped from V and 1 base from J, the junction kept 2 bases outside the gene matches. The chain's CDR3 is CASSPGGSNQPQHF. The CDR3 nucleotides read TGTGCCAGCAGCCCAGGGGGGAGCAATCAGCCCCAGCATTTT.

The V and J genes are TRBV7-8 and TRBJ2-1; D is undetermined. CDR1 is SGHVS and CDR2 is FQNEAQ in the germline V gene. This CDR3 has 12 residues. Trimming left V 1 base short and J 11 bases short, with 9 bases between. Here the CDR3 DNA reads TGTGCCAGCAGCTTAGAGGGTTTGAAGCAGTTCTTC. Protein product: CASSLEGLKQFF. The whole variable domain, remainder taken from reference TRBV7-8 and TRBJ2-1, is GAGVSQSPRYKVAKRGQDVALRCDPISGHVSLFWYQQALGQGPEFLTYFQNEAQLDKSGLPSDRFFAERPEGSVSTLKIQRTQQEDSAVYLCASSLEGLKQFFGPGTRLTVL.

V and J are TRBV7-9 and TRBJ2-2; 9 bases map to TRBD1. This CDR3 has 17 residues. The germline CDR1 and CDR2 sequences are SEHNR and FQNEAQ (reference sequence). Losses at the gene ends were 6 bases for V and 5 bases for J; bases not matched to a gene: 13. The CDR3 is CASRWDRVDTETGELFF. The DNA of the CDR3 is TGTGCCAGCAGATGGGACAGGGTTGACACCGAGACCGGGGAGCTGTTTTTT.

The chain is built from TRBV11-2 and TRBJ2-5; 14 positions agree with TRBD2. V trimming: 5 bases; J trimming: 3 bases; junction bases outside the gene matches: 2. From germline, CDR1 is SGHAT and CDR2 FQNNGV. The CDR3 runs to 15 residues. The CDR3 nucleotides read TGTGCCAGCAGCCCGGGACTAGCGGGGGAAGAGACCCAGTACTTC. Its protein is CASSPGLAGEETQYF.

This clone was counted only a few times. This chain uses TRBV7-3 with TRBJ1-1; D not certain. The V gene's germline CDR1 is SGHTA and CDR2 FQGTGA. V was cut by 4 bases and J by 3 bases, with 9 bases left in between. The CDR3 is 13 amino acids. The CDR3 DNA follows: TGTGCCAGCAGCTCAGGCGATCACACTGAAGCTTTCTTT. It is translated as CASSSGDHTEAFF.

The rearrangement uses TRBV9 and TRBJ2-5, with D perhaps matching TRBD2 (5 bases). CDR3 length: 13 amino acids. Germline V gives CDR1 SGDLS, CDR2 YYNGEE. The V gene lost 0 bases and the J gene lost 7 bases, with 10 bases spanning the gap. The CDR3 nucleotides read TGTGCCAGCAGCGTAGCTGACGGAGGGACCCAGTACTTC. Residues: CASSVADGGTQYF.

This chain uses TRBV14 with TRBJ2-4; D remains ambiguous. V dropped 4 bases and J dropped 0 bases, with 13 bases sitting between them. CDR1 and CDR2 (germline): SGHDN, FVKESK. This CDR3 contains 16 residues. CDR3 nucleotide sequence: TGTGCCAGCAGCCCAGCGTCCGTGGCAGCCAAAAACATTCAGTACTTC. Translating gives CASSPASVAAKNIQYF.

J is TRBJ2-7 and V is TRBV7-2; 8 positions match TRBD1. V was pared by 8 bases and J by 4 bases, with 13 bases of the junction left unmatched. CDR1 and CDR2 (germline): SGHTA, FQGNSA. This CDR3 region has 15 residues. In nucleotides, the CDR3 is TGTGCCAGCGCCTGGCGACGGGGACAGGCATACGAGCAGTACTTC. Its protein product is CASAWRRGQAYEQYF. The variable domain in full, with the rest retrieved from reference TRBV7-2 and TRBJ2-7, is GAGVSQSPSNKVTEKGKDVELRCDPISGHTALYWYRQSLGQGLEFLIYFQGNSAPDKSGLPSDRFSAERTGGSVSTLTIQRTQQEDSAVYLCASAWRRGQAYEQYFGPGTRLTVT.